This T cell receptor beta chain originates from a study of Ad26.COV2.S vaccination and SARS-CoV-2 variants. Study summary: In the study, Ad26.COV2.S was injected intramuscularly once, or twice 56 days apart. The study's findings and limits: In TCR breadth and depth analyses, total T cell responses may have been underestimated.

Trimming stripped 0 bases from V and 2 bases from J, with 10 bases between. This CDR3 has 15 amino acids. In germline, CDR1 is SGDLS, CDR2 YYNGEE. The sample's treatment: about 20 received Ad26.COV2.S at low or high dose, single or two shots; several received placebo; per-sample allocation not given. Each sample was drawn 63 days after the first injection (of vaccine or placebo). Profiled with immunoSEQ multiplex PCR; TCRdb holds only in-frame clones, not every one. The profile covers around 310,000 clones, with almost 90% appearing a single time and over 5% taken by the ten largest. Comments on this clone: What it binds is not known.

The chain couples TRBV9 to TRBJ2-3; D might be TRBD1 or TRBD2, each matching 5 bases. Specimen: peripheral blood, collected in a trial of Ad26.COV2.S vaccine versus placebo. The clonotype was recovered from a person between 18 and 59 years old who received the Ad26.COV2.S COVID-19 vaccine or a placebo. In DNA form, the CDR3 reads TGTGCCAGCAGCGTAGAAGGGGAGAACACAGATACGCAGTATTTT. It specifies CASSVEGENTDTQYF.